This T cell receptor (beta chain) appears in the sequencing data of a study of blood T cell repertoires in COVID-19. Study details: Sites in the United States, Italy and Spain provided acute and convalescent COVID-19 samples. From T cells, B-cell-depleted T cells, or PBMCs came the material, which was cDNA or gDNA.

In the source study's methods: The assay estimated nucleated cells by amplifying reference gene primers. Repertoires were generated with immunoSEQ multiplex PCR, while TCRdb's copy carries only in-frame clones and drops some. V and J calls plus clone size are reproduced from that table; the DNA served to infer D and trimming. The sample carries 120,000 or so clones, about 72% recorded once. This clone was seen a handful of times. CDR1 and CDR2 (germline): SGHRS, YFSETQ. This CDR3 is 16 amino acids long. V shed 0 bases and J 1 base; nucleotides not matched to a gene: 5. V usage is TRBV5-1 and J usage is TRBJ2-3, with TRBD1 matching over 7 bases. This sequence originates from a woman aged 60-75 years with acute or convalescent COVID-19. Sequenced: peripheral blood. CDR3 bases: TGCGCCAGCAGCTTGGCCGAGGGGGCCCGCACAGATACGCAGTATTTT. Its translation: CASSLAEGARTDTQYF.